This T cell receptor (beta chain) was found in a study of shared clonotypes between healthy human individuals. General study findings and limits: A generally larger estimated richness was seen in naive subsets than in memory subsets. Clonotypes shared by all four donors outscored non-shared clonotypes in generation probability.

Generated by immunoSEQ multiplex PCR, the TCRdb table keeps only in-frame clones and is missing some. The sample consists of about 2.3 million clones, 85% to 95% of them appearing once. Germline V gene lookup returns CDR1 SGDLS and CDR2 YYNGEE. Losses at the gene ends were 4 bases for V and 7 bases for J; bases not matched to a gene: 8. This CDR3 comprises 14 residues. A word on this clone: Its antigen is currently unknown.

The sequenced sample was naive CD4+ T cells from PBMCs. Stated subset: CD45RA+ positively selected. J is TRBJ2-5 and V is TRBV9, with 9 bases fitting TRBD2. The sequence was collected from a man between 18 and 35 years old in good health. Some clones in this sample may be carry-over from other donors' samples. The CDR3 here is CASSPRLAAVTQYF. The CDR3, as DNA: TGTGCCAGCAGCCCCAGACTAGCGGCTGTGACCCAGTACTTC.